Presented here are 2 T cell receptor beta chains from one specimen sequenced in a study of early T cells in non-severe SARS-CoV-2 infection. TCRdb reprocessed the 5' RACE reads via MiXCR and lists one record per CDR3 protein. The sample holds some 77,000 distinct CDR3 sequences, roughly 12% seen once. Sequenced here: whole blood, sampled at baseline. The receptors shown here come from an adult who was a healthcare worker with PCR-confirmed SARS-CoV-2 infection or an uninfected control (not recorded which). The donor label of this sample is uncertain.

V is TRBV14 and J is TRBJ2-3; D is undetermined. The germline V and J ends were trimmed by 1 base and 0 bases, with 5 bases remaining between them. Germline V gene lookup returns CDR1 SGHDN and CDR2 FVKESK. The CDR3 extends over 14 amino acids. The CDR3 DNA reads as TGTGCCAGCAGCCAAGCACCAAGCACAGATACGCAGTATTTT. This codes for CASSQAPSTDTQYF.

This clonotype came up many times. This chain links TRBV7-2 with TRBJ2-3; 8 nucleotides align to TRBD1. From germline, CDR1 is SGHTA and CDR2 FQGNSA. The CDR3 is 14 residues long. After removal of 5 bases from V and 4 bases from J, the junction contained 5 bases not matched to a gene. The CDR3 bases are TGTGCCAGCAGCGTGCAGGGGGCGGCAGATACGCAGTATTTT. Translated: CASSVQGAADTQYF.